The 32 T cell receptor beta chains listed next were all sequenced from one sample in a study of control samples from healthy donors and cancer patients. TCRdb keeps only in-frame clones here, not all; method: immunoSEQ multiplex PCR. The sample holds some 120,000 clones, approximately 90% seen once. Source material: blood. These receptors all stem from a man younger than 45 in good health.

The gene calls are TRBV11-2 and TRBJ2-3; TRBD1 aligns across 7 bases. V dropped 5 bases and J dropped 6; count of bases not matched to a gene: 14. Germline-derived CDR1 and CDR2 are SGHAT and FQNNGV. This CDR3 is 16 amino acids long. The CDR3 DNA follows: TGTGCCAGCAGCCTGTCAGGGGGTAGCGTCCTGGATACGCAGTATTTT. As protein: CASSLSGGSVLDTQYF.

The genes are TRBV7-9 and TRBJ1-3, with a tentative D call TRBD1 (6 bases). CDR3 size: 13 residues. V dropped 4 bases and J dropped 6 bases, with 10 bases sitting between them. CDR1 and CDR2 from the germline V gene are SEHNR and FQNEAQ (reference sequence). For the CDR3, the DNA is TGTGCCAGCAGCTCGGGACAAGTAAACACCATATATTTT. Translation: CASSSGQVNTIYF.

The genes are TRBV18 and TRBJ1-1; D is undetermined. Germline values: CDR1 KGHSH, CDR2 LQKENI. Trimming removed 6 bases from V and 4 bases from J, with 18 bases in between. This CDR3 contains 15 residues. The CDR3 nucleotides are TGTGCCAGCTCCCTGACCGCCGAGGTGGGCACTGAAGCTTTCTTT. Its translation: CASSLTAEVGTEAFF.

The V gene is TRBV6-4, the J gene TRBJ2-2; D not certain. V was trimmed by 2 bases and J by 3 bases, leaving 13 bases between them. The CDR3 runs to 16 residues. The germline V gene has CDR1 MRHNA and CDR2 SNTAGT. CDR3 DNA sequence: TGTGCCAGCAGTGACGGCAATGAATTATACACCGGGGAGCTGTTTTTT. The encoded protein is CASSDGNELYTGELFF.

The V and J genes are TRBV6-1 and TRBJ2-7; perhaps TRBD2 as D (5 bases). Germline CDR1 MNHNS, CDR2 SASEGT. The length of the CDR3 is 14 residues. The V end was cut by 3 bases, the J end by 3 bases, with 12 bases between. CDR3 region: CASSERPEGYEQYF. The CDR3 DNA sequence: TGTGCCAGCAGTGAGCGGCCTGAGGGCTACGAGCAGTACTTC.

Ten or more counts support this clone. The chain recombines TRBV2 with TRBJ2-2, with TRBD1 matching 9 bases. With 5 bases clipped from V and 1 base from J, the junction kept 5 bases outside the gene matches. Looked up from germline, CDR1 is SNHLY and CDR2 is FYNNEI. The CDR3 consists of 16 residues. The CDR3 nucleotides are TGTGCCAGCAGTCTGACAGGGGGAGGGAACACCGGGGAGCTGTTTTTT. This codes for CASSLTGGGNTGELFF.

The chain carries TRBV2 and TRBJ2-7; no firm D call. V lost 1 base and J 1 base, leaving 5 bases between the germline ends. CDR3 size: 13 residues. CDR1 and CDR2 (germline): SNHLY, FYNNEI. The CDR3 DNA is TGTGCCAGCAGTGAAGACGGATCCTACGAGCAGTACTTC. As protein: CASSEDGSYEQYF.

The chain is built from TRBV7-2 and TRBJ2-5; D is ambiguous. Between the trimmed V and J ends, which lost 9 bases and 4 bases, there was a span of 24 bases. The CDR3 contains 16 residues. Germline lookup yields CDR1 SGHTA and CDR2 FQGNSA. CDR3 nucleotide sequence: TGTGCCAGTAGCCGTTGGCTAAGAAGGTCGGGAGAGACCCAGTACTTC. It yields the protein CASSRWLRRSGETQYF.

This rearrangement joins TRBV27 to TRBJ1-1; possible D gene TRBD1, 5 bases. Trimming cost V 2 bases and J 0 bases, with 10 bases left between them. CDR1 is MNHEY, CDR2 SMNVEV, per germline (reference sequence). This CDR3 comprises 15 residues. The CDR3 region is CASSLQGSVNTEAFF. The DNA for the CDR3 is TGTGCCAGCAGTTTACAGGGCAGCGTGAACACTGAAGCTTTCTTT.

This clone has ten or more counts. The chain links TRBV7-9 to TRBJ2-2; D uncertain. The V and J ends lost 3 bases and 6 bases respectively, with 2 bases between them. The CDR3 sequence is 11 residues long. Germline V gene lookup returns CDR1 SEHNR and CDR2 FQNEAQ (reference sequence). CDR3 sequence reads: CASSFPGELFF. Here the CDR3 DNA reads TGTGCCAGCAGCTTTCCCGGGGAGCTGTTTTTT.

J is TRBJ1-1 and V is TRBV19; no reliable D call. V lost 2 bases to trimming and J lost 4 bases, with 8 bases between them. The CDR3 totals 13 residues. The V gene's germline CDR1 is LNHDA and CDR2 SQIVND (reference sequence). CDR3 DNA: TGTGCCAGTAGTATAAAGGGATCCACTGAAGCTTTCTTT. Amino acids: CASSIKGSTEAFF.

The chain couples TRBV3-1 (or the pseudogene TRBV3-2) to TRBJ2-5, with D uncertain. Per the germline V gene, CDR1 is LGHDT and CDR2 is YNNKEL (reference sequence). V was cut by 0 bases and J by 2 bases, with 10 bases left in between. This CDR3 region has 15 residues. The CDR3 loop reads CASSQEGNRQETQYF. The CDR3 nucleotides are TGTGCCAGCAGCCAAGAAGGGAACAGACAAGAGACCCAGTACTTC.

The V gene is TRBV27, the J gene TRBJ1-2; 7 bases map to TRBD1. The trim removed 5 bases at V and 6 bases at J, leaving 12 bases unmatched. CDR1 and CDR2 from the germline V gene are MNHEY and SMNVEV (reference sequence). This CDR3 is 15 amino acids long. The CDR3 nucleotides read TGTGCCAGCAGTCTCACAGGGGTGGGCCAGCATGGCTACACCTTC. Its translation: CASSLTGVGQHGYTF.

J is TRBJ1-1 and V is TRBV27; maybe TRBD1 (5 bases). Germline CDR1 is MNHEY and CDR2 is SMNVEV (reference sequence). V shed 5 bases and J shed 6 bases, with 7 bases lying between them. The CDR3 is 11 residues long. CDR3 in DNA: TGTGCCAGCAGTACAGGAGCTGAAGCTTTCTTT. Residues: CASSTGAEAFF.

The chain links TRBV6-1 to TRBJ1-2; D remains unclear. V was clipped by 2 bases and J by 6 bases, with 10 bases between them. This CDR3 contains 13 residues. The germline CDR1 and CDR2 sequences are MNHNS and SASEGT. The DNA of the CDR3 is TGTGCCAGCAGTGAACGGGTTGGACATGGCTACACCTTC. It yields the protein CASSERVGHGYTF.

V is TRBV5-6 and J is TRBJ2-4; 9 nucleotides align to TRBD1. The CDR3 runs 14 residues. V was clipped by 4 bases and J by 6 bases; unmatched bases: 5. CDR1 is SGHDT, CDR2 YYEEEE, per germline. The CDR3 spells CASSASDRGNIQYF. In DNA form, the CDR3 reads TGTGCCAGCAGCGCCTCGGACAGGGGAAACATTCAGTACTTC.

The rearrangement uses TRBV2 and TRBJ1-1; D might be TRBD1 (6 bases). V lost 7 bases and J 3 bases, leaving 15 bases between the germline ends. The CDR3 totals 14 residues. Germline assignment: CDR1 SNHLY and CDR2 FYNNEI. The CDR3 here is CASNQERGDTEAFF. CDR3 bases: TGTGCCAGCAATCAGGAGAGGGGGGACACTGAAGCTTTCTTT.

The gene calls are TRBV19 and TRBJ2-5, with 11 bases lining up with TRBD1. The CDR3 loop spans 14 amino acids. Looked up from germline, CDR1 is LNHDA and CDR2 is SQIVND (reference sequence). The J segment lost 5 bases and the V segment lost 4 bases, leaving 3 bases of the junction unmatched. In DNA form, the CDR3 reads TGTGCCAGTAGTACCCGGACAGGGGGCGAGACCCAGTACTTC. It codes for CASSTRTGGETQYF.

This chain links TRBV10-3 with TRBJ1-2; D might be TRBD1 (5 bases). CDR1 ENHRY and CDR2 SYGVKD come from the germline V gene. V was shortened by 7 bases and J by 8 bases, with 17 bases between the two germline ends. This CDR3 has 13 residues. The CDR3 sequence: CAITKGEKQGYTF. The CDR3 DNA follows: TGTGCCATCACCAAAGGGGAGAAGCAAGGCTACACCTTC.

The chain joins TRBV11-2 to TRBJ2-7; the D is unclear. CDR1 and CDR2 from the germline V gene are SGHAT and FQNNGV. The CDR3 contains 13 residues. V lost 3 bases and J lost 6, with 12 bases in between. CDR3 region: CASSFSSPAEQYV. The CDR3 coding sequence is TGTGCCAGCAGCTTCTCGAGTCCCGCCGAGCAGTACGTC.

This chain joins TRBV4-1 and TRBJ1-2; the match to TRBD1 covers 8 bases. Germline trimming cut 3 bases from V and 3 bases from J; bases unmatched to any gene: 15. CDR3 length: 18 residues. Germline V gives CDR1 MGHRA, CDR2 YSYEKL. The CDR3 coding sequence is TGCGCCAGCAGCCAGGGAATTCGCCGGACAGGGCTCGACTATGGCTACACCTTC. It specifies CASSQGIRRTGLDYGYTF.

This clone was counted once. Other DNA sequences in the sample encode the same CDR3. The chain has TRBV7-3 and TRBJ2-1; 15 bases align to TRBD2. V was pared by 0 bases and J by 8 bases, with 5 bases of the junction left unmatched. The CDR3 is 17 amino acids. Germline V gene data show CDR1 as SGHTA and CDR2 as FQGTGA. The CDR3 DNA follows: TGTGCCAGCAGCTTAACGGGACTAGCGGGGGGTCTCGATGAGCAGTTCTTC. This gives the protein CASSLTGLAGGLDEQFF.

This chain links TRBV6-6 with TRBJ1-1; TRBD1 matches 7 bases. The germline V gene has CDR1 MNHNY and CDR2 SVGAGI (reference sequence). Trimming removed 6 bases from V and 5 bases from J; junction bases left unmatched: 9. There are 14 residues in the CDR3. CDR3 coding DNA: TGTGCCAGCAGCATCCAGGGGGAAGAAACTGAAGCTTTCTTT. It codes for CASSIQGEETEAFF.

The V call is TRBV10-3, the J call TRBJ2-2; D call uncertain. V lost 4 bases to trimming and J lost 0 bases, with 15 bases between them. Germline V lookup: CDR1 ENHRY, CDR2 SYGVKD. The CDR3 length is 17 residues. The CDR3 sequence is CAISGVTTSANTGELFF. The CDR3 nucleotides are TGTGCCATCAGTGGCGTTACTACATCCGCGAACACCGGGGAGCTGTTTTTT.

CDR3 nucleotide sequence: TGTGCCAGCAGTGAAAGCGGGGGGGCTTGGTACGAGCAGTACTTC. It specifies CASSESGGAWYEQYF. The chain carries TRBV2 and TRBJ2-7; 10 nucleotides align to TRBD2. V lost 2 bases to trimming and J lost 4 bases; unmatched junction nucleotides: 5. From germline, CDR1 is SNHLY and CDR2 FYNNEI. This CDR3 is built from 15 residues.

CDR3 DNA: TGTGCCATCAGTGAGGGAAGGGCCCTAGGAACAGGGGGCGCCGGGGAGCTGTTTTTT. This encodes CAISEGRALGTGGAGELFF. The V call is TRBV10-3, the J call TRBJ2-2, with 9 bases lining up with TRBD1. V was clipped by 2 bases and J by 6 bases; unmatched bases: 16. Germline assignment: CDR1 ENHRY and CDR2 SYGVKD. The CDR3 is 19 residues long.

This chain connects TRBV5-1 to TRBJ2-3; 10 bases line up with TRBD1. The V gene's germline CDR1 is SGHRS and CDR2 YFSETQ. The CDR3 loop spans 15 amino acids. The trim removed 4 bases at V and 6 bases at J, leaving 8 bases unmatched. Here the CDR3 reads CASSKTGTGDDTQYF. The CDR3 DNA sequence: TGCGCCAGCAGCAAAACCGGGACAGGGGATGATACGCAGTATTTT. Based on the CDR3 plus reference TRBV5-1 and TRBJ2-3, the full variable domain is KAGVTQTPRYLIKTRGQQVTLSCSPISGHRSVSWYQQTPGQGLQFLFEYFSETQRNKGNFPGRFSGRQFSNSRSEMNVSTLELGDSALYLCASSKTGTGDDTQYFGPGTRLTVL.

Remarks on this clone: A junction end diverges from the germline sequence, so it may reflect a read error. The CDR3 region has the DNA TGTGCCAGCAGTTCTAGGCCCGGAGAGCTGTTTTTT. Translating it yields CASSSRPGELFF. The rearrangement joins TRBV27 to TRBJ2-2; no reliable D call. The CDR3 length is 12 residues. The germline V gene encodes CDR1 MNHEY and CDR2 SMNVEV (reference sequence).

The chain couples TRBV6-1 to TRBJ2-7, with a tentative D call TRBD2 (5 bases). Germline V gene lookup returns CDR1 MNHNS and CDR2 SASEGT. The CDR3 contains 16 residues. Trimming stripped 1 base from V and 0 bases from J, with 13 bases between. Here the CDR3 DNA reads TGTGCCAGCAGTGAAGGAGTCAGAGGGCTCTCCTACGAGCAGTACGTC. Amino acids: CASSEGVRGLSYEQYV.

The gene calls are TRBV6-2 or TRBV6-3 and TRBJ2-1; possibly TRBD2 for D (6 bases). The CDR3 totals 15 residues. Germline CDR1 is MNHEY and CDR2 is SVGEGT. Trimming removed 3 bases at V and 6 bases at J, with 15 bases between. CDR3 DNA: TGTGCCAGCAGTTATTCCTTCGGGACTTCCAATGAGCAGTTCTTC. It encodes CASSYSFGTSNEQFF.

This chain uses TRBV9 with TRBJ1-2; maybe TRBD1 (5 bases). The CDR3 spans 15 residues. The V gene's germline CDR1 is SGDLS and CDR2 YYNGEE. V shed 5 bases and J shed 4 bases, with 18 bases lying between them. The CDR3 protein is CASSAQTSGAYGYTF. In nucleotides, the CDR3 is TGTGCCAGCAGTGCCCAGACGAGCGGGGCCTATGGCTACACCTTC.

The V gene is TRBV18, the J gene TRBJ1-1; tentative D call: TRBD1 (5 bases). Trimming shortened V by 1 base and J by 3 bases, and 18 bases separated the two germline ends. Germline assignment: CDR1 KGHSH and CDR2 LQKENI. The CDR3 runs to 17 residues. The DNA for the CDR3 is TGTGCCAGCTCACCACAAGGGCTAGGGGAGGTCGACACTGAAGCTTTCTTT. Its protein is CASSPQGLGEVDTEAFF.